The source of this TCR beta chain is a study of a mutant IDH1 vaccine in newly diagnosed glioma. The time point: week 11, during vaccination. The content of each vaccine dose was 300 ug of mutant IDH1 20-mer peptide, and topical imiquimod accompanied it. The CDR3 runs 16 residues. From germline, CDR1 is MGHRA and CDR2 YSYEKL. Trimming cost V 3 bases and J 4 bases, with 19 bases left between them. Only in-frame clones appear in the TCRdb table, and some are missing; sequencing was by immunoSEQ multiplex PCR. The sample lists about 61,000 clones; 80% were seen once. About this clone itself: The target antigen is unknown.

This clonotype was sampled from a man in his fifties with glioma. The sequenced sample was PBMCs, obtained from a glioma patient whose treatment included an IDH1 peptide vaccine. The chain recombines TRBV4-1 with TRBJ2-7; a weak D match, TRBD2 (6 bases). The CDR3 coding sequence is TGCGCCAGCAGCCAGGGGAGGACCATCAAGACTTACGAGCAGTACTTC. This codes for CASSQGRTIKTYEQYF.